The T cell receptor beta chain under discussion was sequenced for a study of CD8+ T cells in alopecia areata. Notes on the study in general: In scalp and blood during tofacitinib, many expanded lesional clones persisted. It was lesional scalp, especially alopecia totalis/universalis, that showed higher clonality than normal scalp. Researchers say the link of baseline CD8+ expansion to response remains uncertain, with one nonresponder.

The germline CDR1 and CDR2 sequences are MNHNY and SVGAGI (reference sequence). The CDR3 sequence is 12 residues long. The V gene lost 0 bases and the J gene lost 13 bases, with 10 bases spanning the gap. Turning to this clone: Its antigen is unidentified.

After isolation, RNA underwent reverse transcription to generate cDNA as the sequencing template. Assay used: immunoSEQ multiplex PCR; TCRdb lists only in-frame clones, some missing. The data contain around 140,000 clones, about 59% of them singletons. Treatment denoted: oral pan-JAK inhibitor, 5-10 mg twice daily. The TCR comes from a human donor with alopecia areata. The material was CD8+ T cells sorted from blood, obtained at week 4, from a patient treated with tofacitinib. The chain links TRBV6-6 to TRBJ2-1; D could derive from TRBD1 or TRBD2 (6 bases each). CDR3 nucleotide sequence: TGTGCCAGCAGTTACTCTGGGGGGCAACAGTTCTTC. This codes for CASSYSGGQQFF.